This TCR beta chain was observed in a study of T cells after yellow fever vaccination. This clonotype was picked up many times. TCRdb passed the 5' RACE reads through MiXCR, listing each CDR3 protein once. The profile shows hundreds of thousands of distinct CDR3 sequences, approximately 12% of them singletons. Germline V gene sequence: CDR1 SEHNR, CDR2 FQNEAQ (reference sequence). Trimming took off 0 bases at V and 6 bases at J, with 9 bases between the two ends. The CDR3 consists of 14 residues. The receptor's source is a man younger than 35 who received the YFV17D yellow fever vaccine. The chain combines TRBV7-9 with TRBJ2-1; either TRBD1 or TRBD2 may fit D (5 bases each). Source: CD4+ T cells sorted from PBMCs, taken 15 days after the yellow fever booster vaccination. CDR3 nucleotide sequence: TGTGCCAGCAGCTTAGCGTTGGGGGTCAATGAGCAGTTCTTC. It yields the protein CASSLALGVNEQFF.